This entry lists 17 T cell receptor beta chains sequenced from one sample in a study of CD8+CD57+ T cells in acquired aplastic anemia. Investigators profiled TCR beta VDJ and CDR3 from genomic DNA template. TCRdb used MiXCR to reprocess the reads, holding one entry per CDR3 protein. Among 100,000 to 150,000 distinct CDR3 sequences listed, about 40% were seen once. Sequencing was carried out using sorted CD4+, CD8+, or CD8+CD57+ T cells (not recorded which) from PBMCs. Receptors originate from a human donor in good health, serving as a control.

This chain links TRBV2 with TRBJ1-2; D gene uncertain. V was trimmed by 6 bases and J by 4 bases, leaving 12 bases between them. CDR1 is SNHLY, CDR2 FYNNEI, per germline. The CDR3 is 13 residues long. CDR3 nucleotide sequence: TGTGCCAGCAGACCTCAGGAACCCTATGGCTACACCTTC. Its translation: CASRPQEPYGYTF.

This CDR3 is CASSRRRGSEKLFF. CDR3 DNA sequence: TGTGCCAGCAGCCGACGCCGGGGTAGTGAAAAACTGTTTTTT. The chain recombines TRBV2 with TRBJ1-4, with D unresolved. Trimming left V 6 bases short and J 7 bases short, with 15 bases between. This CDR3 has 14 residues. CDR1 SNHLY and CDR2 FYNNEI come from the germline V gene.

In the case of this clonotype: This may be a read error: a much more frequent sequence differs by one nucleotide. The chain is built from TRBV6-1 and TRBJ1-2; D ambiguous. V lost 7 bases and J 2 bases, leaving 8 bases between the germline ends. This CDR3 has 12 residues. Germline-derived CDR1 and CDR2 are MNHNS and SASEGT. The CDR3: CASMARNYGYTF. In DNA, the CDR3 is TGTGCCAGCATGGCCCGCAACTATGGCTACACCTTC.

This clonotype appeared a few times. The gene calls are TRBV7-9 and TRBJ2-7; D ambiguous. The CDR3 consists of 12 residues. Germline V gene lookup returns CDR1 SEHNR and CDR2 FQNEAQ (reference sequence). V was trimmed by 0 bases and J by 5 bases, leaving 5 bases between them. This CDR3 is CASSLAKNEQYF. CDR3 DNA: TGTGCCAGCAGCTTAGCGAAAAACGAGCAGTACTTC.

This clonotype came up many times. The CDR3 sequence is CSARVGSGGAQQYF. The CDR3 DNA reads TGCAGTGCTAGAGTGGGTAGCGGGGGAGCCCAGCAGTACTTC. This rearrangement joins TRBV20-1 to TRBJ2-7, with 9 bases that match TRBD2. With 1 base clipped from V and 8 bases from J, the junction kept 9 bases outside the gene matches. The CDR3 length is 14 residues. Germline V gene sequence: CDR1 DFQATT, CDR2 SNEGSKA (reference sequence).

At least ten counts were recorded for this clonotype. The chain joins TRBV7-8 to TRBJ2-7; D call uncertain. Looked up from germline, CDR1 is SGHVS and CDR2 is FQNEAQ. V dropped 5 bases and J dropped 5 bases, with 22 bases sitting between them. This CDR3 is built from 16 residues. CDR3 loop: CASSPRISLYHDEQYF. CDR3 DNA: TGTGCCAGCAGCCCCCGAATTAGCCTGTACCACGACGAGCAGTACTTC.

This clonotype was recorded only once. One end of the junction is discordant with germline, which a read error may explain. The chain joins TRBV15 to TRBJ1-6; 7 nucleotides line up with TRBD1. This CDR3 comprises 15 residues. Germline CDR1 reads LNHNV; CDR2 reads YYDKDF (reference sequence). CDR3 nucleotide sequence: TGTGCCACCAGCAGAGAAGGGGGCTATAATTCACCCCCCCACTTT. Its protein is CATSREGGYNSPPHF.

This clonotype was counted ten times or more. The CDR3 loop is CASRWGVGPDNEQFF. DNA for the CDR3: TGCGCCAGCAGATGGGGTGTCGGTCCTGACAATGAGCAGTTCTTC. This chain uses TRBV5-1 with TRBJ2-1; no clear D. Trimming pared 5 bases from V and 5 bases from J, leaving 17 bases between. CDR1 and CDR2 from the germline V gene are SGHRS and YFSETQ. This CDR3 comprises 15 residues.

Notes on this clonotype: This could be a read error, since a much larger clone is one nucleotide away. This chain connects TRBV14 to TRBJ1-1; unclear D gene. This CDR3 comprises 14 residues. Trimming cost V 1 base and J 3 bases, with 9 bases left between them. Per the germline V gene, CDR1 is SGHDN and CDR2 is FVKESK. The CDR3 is CASSQVPGDTEAFF. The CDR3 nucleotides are TGTGCCAGCAGCCAAGTCCCTGGGGACACTGAAGCTTTCTTT.

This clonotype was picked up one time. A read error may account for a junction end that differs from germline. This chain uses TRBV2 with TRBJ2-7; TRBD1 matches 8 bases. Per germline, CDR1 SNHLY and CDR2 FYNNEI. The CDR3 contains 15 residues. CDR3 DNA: TGTGCCAGCAGCAGAGAGGGGACAGGAGTATACGAGCAGCACTTC. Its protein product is CASSREGTGVYEQHF.

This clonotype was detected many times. The CDR3 reads CASSEQRGSGNTIYF. DNA for the CDR3: TGTGCCAGCAGTGAACAAAGGGGCTCTGGAAACACCATATATTTT. The chain is built from TRBV2 and TRBJ1-3; TRBD1 is a possible D gene (5 bases). This CDR3 is built from 15 residues. CDR1 and CDR2 from the germline V gene are SNHLY and FYNNEI. Trimming pared 2 bases from V and 0 bases from J, leaving 8 bases between.

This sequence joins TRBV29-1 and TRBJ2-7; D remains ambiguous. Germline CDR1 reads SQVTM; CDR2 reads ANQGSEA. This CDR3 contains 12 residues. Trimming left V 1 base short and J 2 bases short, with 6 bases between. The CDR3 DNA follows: TGCAGCGTTGAAGGGCGAACCTACGAGCAGTACTTC. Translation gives CSVEGRTYEQYF.

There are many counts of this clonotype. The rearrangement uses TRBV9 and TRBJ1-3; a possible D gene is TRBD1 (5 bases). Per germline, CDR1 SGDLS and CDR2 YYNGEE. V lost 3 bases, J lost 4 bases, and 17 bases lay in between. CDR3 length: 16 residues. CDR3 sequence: CASSGPGGTLGNTIYF. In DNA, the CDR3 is TGTGCCAGCAGCGGGCCCGGGGGGACGTTGGGAAACACCATATATTTT.

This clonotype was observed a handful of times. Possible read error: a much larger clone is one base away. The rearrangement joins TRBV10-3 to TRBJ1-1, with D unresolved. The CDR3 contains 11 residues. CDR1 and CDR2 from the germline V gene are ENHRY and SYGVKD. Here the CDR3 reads CAIGELLEAFF. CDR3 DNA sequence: TGTGCCATCGGTGAGCTGTTAGAAGCTTTCTTT.

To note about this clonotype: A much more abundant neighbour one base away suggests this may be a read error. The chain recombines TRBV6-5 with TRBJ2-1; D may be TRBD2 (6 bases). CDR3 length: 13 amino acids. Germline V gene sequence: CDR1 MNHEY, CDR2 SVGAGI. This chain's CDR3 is CAGSYSMEGEEFF. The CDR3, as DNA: TGTGCCGGCAGTTACTCGATGGAAGGGGAGGAGTTCTTC.

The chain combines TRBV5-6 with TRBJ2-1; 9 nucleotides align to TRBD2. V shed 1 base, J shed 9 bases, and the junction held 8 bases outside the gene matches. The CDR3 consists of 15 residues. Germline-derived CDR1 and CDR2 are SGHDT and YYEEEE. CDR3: CASSLLRGGRAEQFF. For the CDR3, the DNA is TGTGCCAGCAGCTTGTTGCGGGGGGGCCGGGCTGAGCAGTTCTTC.

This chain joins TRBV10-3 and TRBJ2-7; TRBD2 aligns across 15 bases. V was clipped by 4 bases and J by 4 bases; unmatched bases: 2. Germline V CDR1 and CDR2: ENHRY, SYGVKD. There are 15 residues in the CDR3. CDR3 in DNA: TGTGCCATCAGTGCGGGACTAGCGGGGGGTTACGAGCAGTACTTC. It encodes CAISAGLAGGYEQYF.